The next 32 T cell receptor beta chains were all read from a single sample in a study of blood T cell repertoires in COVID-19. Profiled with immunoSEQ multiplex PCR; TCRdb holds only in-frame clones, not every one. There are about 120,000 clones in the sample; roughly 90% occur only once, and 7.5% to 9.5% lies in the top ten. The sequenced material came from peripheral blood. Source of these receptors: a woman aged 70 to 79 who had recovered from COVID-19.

The CDR3 region has the DNA TGTGCCAGCAGCCCGACTATTTCGGGCGCCAACGTCCTGACTTTC. Translated, it gives CASSPTISGANVLTF. The chain combines TRBV14 with TRBJ2-6, with a possible D match to TRBD2 (5 bases). The CDR3 consists of 15 residues. The germline V and J ends were trimmed by 4 bases and 7 bases, with 14 bases remaining between them. Germline CDR1 reads SGHDN; CDR2 reads FVKESK.

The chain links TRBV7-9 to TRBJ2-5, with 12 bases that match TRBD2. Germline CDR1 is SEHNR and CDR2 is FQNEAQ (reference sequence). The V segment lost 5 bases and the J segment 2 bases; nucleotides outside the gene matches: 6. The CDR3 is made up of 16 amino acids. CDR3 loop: CASSVPSGGGQETQYF. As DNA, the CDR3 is TGTGCCAGCAGCGTCCCTAGCGGGGGGGGTCAAGAGACCCAGTACTTC.

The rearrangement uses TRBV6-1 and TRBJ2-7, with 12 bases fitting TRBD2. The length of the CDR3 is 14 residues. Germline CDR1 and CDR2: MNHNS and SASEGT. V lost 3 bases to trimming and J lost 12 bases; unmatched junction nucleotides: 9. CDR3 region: CASSDWTSGTPGYF. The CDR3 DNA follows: TGTGCCAGCAGTGATTGGACTAGCGGGACCCCGGGGTACTTC.

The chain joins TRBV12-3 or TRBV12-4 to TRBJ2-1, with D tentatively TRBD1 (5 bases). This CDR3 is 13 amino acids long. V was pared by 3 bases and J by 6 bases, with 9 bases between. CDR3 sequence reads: CASSFDSTNEQFF. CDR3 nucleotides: TGTGCCAGCAGTTTTGACAGTACCAATGAGCAGTTCTTC.

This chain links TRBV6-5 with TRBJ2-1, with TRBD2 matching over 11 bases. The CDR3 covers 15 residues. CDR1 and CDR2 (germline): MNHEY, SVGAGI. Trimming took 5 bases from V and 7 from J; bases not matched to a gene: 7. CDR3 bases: TGTGCCAGCAGTCATCTAGCGGGGGGTGGGAATGAGCAGTTCTTC. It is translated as CASSHLAGGGNEQFF.

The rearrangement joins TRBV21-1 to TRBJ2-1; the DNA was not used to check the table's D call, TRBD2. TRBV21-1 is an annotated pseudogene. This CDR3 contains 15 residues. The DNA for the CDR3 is TGTGCCAGCAGCAGGGTGGGGGGCTCCTACAATGAGCAGTTCTTC. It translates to CASSRVGGSYNEQFF.

CDR3 loop: CASSIPGQGPGYTF. The CDR3 DNA is TGTGCCAGTAGTATACCGGGACAGGGACCCGGCTACACCTTC. The V call is TRBV19, the J call TRBJ1-2, with 9 bases that match TRBD1. V lost 2 bases to trimming and J lost 8 bases; unmatched junction nucleotides: 6. CDR3 length: 14 residues. Germline V gene sequence: CDR1 LNHDA, CDR2 SQIVND (reference sequence).

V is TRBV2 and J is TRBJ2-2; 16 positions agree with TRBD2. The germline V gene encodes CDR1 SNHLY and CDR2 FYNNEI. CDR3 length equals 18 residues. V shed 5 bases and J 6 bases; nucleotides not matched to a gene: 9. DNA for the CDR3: TGTGCCAGCAGTTTTCCGGGACTAGCGGGGGGGCGACCCGGGGAGCTGTTTTTT. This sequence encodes CASSFPGLAGGRPGELFF.

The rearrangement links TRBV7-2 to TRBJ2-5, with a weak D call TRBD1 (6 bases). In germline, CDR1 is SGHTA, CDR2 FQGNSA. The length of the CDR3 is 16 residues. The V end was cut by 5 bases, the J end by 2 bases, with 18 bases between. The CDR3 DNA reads TGTGCCAGCAGCGTCGGGACATCAAAAGTTCAAGAGACCCAGTACTTC. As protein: CASSVGTSKVQETQYF.

The CDR3, as DNA: TGTGCCAGCTCACCCCTTAAGGGGATGATCCCGGAAAAACTGTTTTTT. Residues: CASSPLKGMIPEKLFF. J is TRBJ1-4 and V is TRBV18; the D gene is possibly TRBD1 (5 bases). The germline gives CDR1 KGHSH, CDR2 LQKENI. The CDR3 consists of 16 residues. Trimming left V 3 bases short and J 8 bases short, with 19 bases between. Filled out from reference TRBV18 and TRBJ1-4, the complete variable domain reads NAGVMQNPRHLVRRRGQEARLRCSPMKGHSHVYWYRQLPEEGLKFMVYLQKENIIDESGMPKERFSAEFPKEGPSILRIQQVVRGDSAAYFCASSPLKGMIPEKLFFGSGTQLSVL.

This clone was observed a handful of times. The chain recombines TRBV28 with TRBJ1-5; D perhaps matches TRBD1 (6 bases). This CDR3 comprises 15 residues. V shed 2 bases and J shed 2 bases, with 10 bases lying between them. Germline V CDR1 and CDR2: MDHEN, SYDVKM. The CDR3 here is CASSLQGKGNQPQHF. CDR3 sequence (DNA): TGTGCCAGCAGTTTACAGGGGAAAGGCAATCAGCCCCAGCATTTT.

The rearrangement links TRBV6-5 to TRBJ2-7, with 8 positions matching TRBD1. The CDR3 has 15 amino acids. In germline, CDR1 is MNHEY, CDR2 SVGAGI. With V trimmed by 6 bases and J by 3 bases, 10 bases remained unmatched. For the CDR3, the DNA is TGTGCCAGCAGGACAGGGGCCAACCGCCTCTACGAGCAGTACTTC. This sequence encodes CASRTGANRLYEQYF.

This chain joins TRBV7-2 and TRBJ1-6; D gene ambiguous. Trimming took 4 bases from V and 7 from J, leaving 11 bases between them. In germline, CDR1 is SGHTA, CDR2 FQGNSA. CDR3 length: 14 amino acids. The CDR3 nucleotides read TGTGCCAGCAGCTACCTGGGCGGGAATTCACCCCTCCACTTT. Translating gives CASSYLGGNSPLHF. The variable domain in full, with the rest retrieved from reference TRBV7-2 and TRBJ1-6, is GAGVSQSPSNKVTEKGKDVELRCDPISGHTALYWYRQSLGQGLEFLIYFQGNSAPDKSGLPSDRFSAERTGGSVSTLTIQRTQQEDSAVYLCASSYLGGNSPLHFGNGTRLTVT.

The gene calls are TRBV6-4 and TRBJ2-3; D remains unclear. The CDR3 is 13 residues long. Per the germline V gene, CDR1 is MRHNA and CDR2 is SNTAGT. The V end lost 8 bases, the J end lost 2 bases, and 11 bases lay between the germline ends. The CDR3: CASLLSPTDTQYF. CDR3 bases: TGTGCCAGCTTATTATCCCCCACAGATACGCAGTATTTT.

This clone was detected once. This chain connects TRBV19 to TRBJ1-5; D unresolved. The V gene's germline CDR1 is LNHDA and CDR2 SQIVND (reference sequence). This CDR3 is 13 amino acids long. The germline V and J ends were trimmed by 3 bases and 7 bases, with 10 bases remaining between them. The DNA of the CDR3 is TGTGCCAGTAGTATGGGAGGGCGGCAGCCCCAGCATTTT. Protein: CASSMGGRQPQHF.

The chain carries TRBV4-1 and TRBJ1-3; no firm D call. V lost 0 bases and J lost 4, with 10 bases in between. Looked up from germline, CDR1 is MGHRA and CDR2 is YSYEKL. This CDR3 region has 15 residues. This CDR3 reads CASSQDIRPGNTIYF. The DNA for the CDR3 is TGCGCCAGCAGCCAAGATATCAGGCCCGGAAACACCATATATTTT.

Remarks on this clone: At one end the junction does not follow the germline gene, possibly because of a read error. The CDR3 nucleotides are TGTGCCAGCAGTGAAGCTCGGGAACTTAGCGGTGGAAACTTC. Encoded protein: CASSEARELSGGNF. The rearrangement uses TRBV2 and TRBJ2-5; a weak D match, TRBD2 (6 bases). The CDR3 covers 14 residues. CDR1 is SNHLY, CDR2 FYNNEI, per germline.

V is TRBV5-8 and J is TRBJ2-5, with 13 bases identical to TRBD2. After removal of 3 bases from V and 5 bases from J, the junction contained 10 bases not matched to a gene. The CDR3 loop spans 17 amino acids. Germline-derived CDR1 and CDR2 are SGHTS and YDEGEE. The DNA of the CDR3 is TGTGCCAGCAGCTCTGGACTAGCGGGGGCTACTGTCGAGACCCAGTACTTC. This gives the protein CASSSGLAGATVETQYF.

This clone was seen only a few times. The CDR3 region has the DNA TGTGCCAGCAGCCCCCGGGGAACCGGGGGCTACACCTTC. Its protein product is CASSPRGTGGYTF. V and J are TRBV11-2 and TRBJ1-2; D call uncertain. Germline CDR1 SGHAT, CDR2 FQNNGV. The CDR3 spans 13 residues. The V end lost 5 bases, the J end lost 8 bases, and 15 bases lay between the germline ends.

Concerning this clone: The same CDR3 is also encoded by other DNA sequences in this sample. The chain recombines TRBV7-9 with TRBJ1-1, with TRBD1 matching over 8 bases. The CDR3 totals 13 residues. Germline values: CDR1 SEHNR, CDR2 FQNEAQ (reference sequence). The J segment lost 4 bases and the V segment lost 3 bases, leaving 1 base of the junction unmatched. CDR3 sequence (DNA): TGTGCCAGCAGCTTTGACAGGGGCACTGAAGCTTTCTTT. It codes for CASSFDRGTEAFF.

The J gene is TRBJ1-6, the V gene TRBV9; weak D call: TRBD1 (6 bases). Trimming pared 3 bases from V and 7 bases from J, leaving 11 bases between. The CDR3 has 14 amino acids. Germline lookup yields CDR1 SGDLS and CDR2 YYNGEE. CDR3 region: CASSATGTNSPLHF. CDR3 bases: TGTGCCAGCAGCGCCACAGGGACCAATTCACCCCTCCACTTT.

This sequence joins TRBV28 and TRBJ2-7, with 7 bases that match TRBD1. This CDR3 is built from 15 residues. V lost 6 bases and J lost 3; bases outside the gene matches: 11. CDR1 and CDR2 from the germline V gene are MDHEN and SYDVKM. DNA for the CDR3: TGTGCCAGCAGCCCCCCGGACAGGTCTGGCTACGAGCAGTACTTC. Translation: CASSPPDRSGYEQYF.

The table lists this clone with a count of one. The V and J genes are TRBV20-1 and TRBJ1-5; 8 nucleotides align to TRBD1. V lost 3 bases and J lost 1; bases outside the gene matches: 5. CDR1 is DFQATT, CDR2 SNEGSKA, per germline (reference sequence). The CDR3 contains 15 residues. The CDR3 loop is CSASSDRGSNQPQHF. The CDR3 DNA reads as TGCAGTGCTAGTTCCGACAGGGGAAGCAATCAGCCCCAGCATTTT.

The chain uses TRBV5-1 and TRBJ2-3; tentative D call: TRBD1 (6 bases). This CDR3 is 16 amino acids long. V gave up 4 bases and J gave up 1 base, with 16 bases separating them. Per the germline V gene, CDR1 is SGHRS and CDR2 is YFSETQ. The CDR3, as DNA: TGCGCCAGCAGCGGTACAGGGCGAAGGGGCACAGATACGCAGTATTTT. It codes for CASSGTGRRGTDTQYF.

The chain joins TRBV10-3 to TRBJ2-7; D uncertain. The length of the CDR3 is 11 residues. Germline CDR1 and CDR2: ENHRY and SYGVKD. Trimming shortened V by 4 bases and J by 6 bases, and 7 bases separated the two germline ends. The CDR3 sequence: CAISGGSEQYF. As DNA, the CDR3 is TGTGCCATCAGTGGAGGCTCCGAGCAGTACTTC.

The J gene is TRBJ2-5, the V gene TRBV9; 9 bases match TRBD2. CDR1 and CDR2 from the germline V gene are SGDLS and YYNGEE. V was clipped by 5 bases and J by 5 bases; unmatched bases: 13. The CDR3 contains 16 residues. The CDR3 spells CASSRSGTSRGETQYF. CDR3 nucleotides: TGTGCCAGCAGTCGGTCGGGGACTAGCAGGGGGGAGACCCAGTACTTC.

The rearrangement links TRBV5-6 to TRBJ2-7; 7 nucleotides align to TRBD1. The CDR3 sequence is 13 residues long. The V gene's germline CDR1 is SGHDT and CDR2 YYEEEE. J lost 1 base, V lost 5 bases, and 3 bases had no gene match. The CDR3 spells CASRPGQSYEQYF. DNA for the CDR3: TGTGCCAGCAGACCGGGACAGTCCTACGAGCAGTACTTC.

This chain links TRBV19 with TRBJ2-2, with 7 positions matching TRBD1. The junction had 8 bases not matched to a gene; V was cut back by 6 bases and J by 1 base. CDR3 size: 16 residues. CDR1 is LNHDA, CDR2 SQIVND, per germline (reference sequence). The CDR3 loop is CASSRTTGVNTGELFF. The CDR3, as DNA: TGTGCCAGTAGCCGAACCACAGGGGTGAACACCGGGGAGCTGTTTTTT.

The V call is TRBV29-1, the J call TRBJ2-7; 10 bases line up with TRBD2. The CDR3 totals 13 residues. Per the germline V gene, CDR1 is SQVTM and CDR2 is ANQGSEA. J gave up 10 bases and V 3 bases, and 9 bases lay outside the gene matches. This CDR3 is CSVDASGSRRQYF. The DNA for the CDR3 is TGCAGCGTTGATGCTAGCGGGAGTCGGCGTCAGTACTTC.

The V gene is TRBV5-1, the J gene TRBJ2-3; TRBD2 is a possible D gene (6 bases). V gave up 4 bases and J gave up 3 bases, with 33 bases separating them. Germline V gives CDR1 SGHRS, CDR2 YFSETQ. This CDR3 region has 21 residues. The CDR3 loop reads CASSGRDQYNLWSSGTDTQYF. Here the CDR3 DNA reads TGCGCCAGCAGCGGCCGGGACCAATACAATTTATGGTCCAGCGGGACAGATACGCAGTATTTT.

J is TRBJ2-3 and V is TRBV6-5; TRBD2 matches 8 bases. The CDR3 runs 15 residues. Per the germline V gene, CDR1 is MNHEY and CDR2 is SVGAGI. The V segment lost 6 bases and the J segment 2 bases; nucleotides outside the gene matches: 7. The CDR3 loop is CASRWTSWNTDTQYF. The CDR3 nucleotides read TGTGCCAGCAGATGGACTAGCTGGAACACAGATACGCAGTATTTT.

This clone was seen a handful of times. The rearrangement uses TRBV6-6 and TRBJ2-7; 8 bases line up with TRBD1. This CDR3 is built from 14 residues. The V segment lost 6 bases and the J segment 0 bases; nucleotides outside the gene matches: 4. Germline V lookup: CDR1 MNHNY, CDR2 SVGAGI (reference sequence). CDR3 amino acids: CASRQGDDSYEQYF. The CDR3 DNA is TGTGCCAGCAGACAGGGGGATGACTCCTACGAGCAGTACTTC.